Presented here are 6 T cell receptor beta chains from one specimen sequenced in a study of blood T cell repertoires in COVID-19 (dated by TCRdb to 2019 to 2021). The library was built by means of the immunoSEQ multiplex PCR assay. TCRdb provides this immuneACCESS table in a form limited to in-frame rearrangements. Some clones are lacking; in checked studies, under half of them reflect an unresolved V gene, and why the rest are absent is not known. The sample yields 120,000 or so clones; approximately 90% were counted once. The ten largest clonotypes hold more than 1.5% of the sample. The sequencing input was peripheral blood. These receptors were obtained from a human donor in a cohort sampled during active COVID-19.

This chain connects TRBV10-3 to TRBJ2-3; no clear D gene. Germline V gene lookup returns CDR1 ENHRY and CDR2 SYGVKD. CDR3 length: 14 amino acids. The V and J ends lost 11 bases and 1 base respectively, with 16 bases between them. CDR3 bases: TGTGCCGCCCAGCAGGCCCCAGGCACAGATACGCAGTATTTT. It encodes CAAQQAPGTDTQYF.

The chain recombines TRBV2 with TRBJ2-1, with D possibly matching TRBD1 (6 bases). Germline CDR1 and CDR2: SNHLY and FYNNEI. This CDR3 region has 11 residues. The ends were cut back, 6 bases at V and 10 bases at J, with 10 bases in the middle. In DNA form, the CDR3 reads TGTGCCAGCAGCGGCCAGGGGGAGCAGTTCTTC. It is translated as CASSGQGEQFF.

CDR3 amino acids: CASSLGGLLFNEQFF. As DNA, the CDR3 is TGTGCCAGCAGTCTGGGGGGGCTTTTATTCAATGAGCAGTTCTTC. V and J are TRBV7-6 and TRBJ2-1, with D perhaps TRBD2 (7 bases). V was trimmed by 6 bases and J by 6 bases, leaving 18 bases between them. This CDR3 region has 15 residues. Germline values: CDR1 SGHVS, CDR2 FNYEAQ.

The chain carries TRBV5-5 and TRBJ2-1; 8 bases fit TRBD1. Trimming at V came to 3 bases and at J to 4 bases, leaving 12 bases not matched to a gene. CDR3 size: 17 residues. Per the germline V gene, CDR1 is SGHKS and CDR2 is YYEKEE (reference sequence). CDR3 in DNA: TGTGCCAGCAGCTCGGGGCTCGGACAGGGAGTTTACAATGAGCAGTTCTTC. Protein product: CASSSGLGQGVYNEQFF.

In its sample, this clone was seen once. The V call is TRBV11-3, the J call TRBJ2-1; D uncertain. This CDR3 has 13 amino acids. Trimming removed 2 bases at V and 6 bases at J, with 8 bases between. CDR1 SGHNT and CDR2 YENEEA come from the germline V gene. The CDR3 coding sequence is TGTGCCAGCAGCTTACCTCCGTCCAATGAGCAGTTCTTC. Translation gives CASSLPPSNEQFF.

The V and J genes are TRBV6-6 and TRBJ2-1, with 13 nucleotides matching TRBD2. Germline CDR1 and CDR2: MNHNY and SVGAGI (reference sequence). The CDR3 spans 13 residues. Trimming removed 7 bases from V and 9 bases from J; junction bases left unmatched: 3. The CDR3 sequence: CASTGLAGVEQFF. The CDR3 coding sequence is TGTGCCAGCACCGGACTAGCGGGAGTTGAGCAGTTCTTC.